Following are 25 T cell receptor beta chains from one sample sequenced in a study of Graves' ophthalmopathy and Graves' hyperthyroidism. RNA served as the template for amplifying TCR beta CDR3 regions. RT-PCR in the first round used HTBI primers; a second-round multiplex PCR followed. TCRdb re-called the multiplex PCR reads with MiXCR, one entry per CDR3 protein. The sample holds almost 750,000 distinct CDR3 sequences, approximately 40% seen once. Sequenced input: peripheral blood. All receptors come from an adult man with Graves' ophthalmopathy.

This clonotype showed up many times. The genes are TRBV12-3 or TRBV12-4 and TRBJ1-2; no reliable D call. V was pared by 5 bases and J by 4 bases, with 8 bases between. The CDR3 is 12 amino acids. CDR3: CASSPRVYGYTF. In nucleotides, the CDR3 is TGTGCCAGCAGTCCGAGAGTCTATGGCTACACCTTC.

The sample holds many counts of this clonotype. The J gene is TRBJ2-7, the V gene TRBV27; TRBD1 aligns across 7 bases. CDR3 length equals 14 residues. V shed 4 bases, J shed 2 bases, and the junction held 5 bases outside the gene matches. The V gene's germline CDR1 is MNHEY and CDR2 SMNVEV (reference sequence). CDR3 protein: CASSSGQQAYEQYF. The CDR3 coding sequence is TGTGCCAGCAGTTCGGGACAGCAAGCCTACGAGCAGTACTTC.

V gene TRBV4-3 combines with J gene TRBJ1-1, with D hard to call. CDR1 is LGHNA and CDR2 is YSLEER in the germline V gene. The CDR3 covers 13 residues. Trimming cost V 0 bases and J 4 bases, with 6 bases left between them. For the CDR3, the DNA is TGCGCCAGCAGCCAAGATGCGGTCACTGAAGCTTTCTTT. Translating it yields CASSQDAVTEAFF.

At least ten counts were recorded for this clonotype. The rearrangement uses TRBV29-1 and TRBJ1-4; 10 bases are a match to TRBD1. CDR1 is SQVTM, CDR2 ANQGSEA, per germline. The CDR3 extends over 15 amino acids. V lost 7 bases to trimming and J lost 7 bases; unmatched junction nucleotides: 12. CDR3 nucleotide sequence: TGCAGCGCCGCCACCCCCGGGACAGGGGCTGAAAAACTGTTTTTT. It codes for CSAATPGTGAEKLFF.

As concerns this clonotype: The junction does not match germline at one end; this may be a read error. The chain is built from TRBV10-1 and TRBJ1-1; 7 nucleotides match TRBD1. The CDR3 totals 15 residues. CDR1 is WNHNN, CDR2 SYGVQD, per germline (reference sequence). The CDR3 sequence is CASRGTVIHRFEAFF. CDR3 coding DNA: TGTGCCAGCAGAGGGACAGTCATACATCGATTTGAAGCTTTCTTT.

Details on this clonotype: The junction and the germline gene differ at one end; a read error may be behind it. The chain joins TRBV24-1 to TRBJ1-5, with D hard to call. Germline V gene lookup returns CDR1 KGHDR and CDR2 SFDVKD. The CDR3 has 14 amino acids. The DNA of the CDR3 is TGTGCCAGCAGTTCCTGGGAACCCAATCAGCCCCAGCATTTT. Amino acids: CASSSWEPNQPQHF.

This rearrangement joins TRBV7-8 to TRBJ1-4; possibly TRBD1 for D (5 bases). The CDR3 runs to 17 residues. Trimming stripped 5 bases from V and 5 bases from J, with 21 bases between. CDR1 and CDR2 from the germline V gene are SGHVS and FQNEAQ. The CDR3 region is CASSQGSRAGKNEKLFF. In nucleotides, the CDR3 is TGTGCCAGCAGCCAAGGAAGTCGGGCAGGGAAGAATGAAAAACTGTTTTTT.

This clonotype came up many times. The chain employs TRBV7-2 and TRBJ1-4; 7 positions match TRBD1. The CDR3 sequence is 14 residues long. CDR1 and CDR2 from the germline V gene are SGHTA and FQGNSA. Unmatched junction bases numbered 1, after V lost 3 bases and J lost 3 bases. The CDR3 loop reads CASSFGTANEKLFF. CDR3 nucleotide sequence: TGTGCCAGCAGCTTCGGGACAGCTAATGAAAAACTGTTTTTT.

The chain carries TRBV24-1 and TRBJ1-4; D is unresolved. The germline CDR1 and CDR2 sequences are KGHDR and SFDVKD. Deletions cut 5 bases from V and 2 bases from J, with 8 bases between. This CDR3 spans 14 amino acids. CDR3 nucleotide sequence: TGTGCCACCAGTGGCCGAGGGACTAATGAAAAACTGTTTTTT. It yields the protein CATSGRGTNEKLFF.

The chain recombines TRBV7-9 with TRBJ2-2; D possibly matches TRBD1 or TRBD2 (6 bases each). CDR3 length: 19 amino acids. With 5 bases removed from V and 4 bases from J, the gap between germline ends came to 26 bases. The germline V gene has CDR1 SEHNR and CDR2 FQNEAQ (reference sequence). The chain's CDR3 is CASSQDEMGGRRGTGELFF. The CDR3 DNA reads TGTGCCAGCAGCCAAGATGAGATGGGGGGCCGGCGGGGCACCGGGGAGCTGTTTTTT.

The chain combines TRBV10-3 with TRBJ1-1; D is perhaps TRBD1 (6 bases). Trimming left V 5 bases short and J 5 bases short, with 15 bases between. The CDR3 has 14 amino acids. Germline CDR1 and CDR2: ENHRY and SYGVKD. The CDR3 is CAISQGGGSTEAFF. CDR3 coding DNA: TGTGCCATCAGTCAGGGAGGGGGTAGTACTGAAGCTTTCTTT.

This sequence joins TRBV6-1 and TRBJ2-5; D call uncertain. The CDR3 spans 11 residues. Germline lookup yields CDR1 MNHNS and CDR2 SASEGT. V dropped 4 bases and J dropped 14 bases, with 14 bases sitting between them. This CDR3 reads CASSGRETLYF. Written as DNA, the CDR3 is TGTGCCAGCAGTGGTCGAGAGACGCTCTACTTC.

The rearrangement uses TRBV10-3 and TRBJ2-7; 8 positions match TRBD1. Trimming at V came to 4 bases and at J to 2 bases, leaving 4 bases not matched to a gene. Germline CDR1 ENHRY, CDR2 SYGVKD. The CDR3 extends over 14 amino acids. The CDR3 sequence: CAISVGQGTYEQYF. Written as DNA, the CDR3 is TGTGCCATCAGTGTTGGACAGGGAACCTACGAGCAGTACTTC.

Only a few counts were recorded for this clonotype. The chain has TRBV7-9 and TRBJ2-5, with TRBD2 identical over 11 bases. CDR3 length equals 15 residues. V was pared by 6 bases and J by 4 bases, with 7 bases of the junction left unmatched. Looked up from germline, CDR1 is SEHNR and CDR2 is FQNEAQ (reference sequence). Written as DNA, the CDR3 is TGTGCCAGCAGGCGTAGCGGGGGGGCGTCAGAGACCCAGTACTTC. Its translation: CASRRSGGASETQYF.

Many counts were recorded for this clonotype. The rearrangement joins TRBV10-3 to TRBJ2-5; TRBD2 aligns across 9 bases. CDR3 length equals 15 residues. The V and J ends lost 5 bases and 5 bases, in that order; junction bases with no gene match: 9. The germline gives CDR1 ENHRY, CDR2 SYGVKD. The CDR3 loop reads CAISPGLARMETQYF. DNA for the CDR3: TGTGCCATCAGTCCCGGACTAGCGAGAATGGAGACCCAGTACTTC.

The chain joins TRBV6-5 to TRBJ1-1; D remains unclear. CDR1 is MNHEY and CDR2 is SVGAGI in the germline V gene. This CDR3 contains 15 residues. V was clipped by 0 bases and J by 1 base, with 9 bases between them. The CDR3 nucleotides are TGTGCCAGCAGTTACTCTTGGACGGCGAACACTGAAGCTTTCTTT. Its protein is CASSYSWTANTEAFF.

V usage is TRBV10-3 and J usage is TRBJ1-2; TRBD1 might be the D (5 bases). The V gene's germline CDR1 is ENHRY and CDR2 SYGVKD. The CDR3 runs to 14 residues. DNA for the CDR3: TGTGCTAGAGATCCCTACGCAGGGCTCCGTGGCTACACCTTC. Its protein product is CARDPYAGLRGYTF.

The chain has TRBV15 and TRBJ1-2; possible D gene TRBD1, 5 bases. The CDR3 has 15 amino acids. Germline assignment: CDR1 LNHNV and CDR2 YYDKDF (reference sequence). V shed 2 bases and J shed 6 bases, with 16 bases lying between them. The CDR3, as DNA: TGTGCCACCAGCAGATACGGGACCTCTGCGAATGGCTACACCTTC. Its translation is CATSRYGTSANGYTF. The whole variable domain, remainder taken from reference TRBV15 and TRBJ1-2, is DAMVIQNPRYQVTQFGKPVTLSCSQTLNHNVMYWYQQKSSQAPKLLFHYYDKDFNNEADTPDNFQSRRPNTSFCFLDIRSPGLGDTAMYLCATSRYGTSANGYTFGSGTRLTVV.

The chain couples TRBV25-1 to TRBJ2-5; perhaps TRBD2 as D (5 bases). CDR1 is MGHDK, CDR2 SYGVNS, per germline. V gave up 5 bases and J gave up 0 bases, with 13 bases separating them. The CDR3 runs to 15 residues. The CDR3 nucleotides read TGTGCCAGCAGTTTAGGCGCGGAGGACCAAGAGACCCAGTACTTC. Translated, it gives CASSLGAEDQETQYF.

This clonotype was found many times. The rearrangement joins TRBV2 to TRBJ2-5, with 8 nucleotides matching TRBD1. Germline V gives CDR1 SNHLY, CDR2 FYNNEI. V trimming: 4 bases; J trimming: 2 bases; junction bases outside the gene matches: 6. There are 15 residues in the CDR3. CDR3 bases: TGTGCCAGCAGTGCGGACAGGGACGATCAAGAGACCCAGTACTTC. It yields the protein CASSADRDDQETQYF.

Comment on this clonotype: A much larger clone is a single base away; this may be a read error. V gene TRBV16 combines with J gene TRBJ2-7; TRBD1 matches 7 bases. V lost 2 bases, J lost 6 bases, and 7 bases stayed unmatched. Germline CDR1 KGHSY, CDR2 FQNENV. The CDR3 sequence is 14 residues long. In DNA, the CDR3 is TGTGCCAGCAGCCAAAGAGACAGGGCCCGCGAGCAGTACTTC. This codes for CASSQRDRAREQYF.

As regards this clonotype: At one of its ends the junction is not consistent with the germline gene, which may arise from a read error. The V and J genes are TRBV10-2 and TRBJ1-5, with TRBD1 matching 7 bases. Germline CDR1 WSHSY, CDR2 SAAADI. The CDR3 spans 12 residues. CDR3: CASRTGAGPQHF. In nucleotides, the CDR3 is TGTGCCAGCAGGACAGGTGCGGGGCCCCAGCATTTT.

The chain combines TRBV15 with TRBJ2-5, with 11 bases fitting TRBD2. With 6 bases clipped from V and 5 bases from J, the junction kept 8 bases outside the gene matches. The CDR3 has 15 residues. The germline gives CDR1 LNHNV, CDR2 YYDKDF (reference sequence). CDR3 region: CATSDSGGARETQYF. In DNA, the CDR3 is TGTGCCACCAGTGATAGCGGGGGGGCCAGGGAGACCCAGTACTTC. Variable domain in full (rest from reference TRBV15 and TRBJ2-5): DAMVIQNPRYQVTQFGKPVTLSCSQTLNHNVMYWYQQKSSQAPKLLFHYYDKDFNNEADTPDNFQSRRPNTSFCFLDIRSPGLGDTAMYLCATSDSGGARETQYFGPGTRLLVL.

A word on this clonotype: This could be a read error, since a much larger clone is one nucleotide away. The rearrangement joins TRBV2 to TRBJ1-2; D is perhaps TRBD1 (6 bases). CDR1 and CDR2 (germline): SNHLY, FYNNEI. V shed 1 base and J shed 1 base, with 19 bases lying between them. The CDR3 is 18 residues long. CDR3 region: CASSEGGAGSLFNYGYTF. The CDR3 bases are TGTGCCAGCAGTGAAGGGGGGGCAGGGAGCTTGTTTAACTATGGCTACACCTTC.

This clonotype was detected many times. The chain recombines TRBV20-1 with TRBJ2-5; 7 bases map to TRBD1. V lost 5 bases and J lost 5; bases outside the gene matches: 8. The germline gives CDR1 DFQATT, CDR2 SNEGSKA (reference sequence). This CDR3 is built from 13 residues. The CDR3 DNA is TGCAGTGCTCCACAGGGGAACGGGGAGACCCAGTACTTC. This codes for CSAPQGNGETQYF.